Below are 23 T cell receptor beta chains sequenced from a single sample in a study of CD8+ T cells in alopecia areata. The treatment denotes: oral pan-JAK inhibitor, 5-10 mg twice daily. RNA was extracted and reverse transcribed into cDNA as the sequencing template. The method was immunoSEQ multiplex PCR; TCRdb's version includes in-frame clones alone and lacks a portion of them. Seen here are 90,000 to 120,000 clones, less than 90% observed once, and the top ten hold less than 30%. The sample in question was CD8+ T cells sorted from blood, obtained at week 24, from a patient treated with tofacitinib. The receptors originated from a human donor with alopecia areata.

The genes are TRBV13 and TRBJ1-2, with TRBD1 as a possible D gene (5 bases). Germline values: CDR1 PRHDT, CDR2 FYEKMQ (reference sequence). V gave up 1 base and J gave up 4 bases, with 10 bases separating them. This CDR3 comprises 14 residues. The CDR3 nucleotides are TGTGCCAGCAGCTTAGTGACCGGGGCCTATGGCTACACCTTC. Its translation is CASSLVTGAYGYTF.

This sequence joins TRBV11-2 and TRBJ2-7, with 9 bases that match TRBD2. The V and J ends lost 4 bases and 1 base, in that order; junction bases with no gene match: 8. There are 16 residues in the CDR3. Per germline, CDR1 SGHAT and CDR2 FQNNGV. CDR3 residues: CASSSQLAGESYEQYF. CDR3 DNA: TGTGCCAGCAGCTCACAACTAGCGGGCGAATCCTACGAGCAGTACTTC.

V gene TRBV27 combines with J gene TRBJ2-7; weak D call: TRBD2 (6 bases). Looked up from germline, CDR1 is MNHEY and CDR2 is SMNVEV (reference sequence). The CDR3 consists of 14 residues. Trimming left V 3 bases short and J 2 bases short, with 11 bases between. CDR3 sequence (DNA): TGTGCCAGCAGTTTCGCGGGGTCGACCTACGAGCAGTACTTC. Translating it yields CASSFAGSTYEQYF.

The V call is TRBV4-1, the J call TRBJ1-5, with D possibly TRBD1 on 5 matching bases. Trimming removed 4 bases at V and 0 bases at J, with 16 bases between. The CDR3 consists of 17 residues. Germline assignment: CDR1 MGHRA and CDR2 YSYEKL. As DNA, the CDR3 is TGCGCCAGCAGCCTTGGGACGGGACTCGGTAGCAATCAGCCCCAGCATTTT. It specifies CASSLGTGLGSNQPQHF.

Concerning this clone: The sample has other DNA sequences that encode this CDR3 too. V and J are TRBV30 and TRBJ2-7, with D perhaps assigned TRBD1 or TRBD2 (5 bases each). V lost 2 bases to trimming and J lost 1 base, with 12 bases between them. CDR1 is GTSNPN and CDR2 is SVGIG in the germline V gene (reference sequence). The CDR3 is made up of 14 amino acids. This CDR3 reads CAWSLGVGSYEQYF. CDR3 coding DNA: TGTGCCTGGAGTCTGGGGGTTGGATCCTACGAGCAGTACTTC.

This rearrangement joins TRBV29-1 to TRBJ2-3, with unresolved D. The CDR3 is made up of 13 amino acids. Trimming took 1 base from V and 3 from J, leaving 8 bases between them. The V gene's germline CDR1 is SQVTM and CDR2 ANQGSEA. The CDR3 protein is CSVEGITTDTQYF. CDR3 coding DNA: TGCAGCGTTGAAGGAATAACGACAGATACGCAGTATTTT.

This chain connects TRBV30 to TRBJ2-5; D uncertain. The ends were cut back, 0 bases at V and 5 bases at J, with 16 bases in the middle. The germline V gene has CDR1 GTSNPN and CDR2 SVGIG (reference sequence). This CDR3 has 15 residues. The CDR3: CAWSVIEVPDETQYF. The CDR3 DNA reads TGTGCCTGGAGTGTCATCGAGGTACCCGACGAGACCCAGTACTTC.

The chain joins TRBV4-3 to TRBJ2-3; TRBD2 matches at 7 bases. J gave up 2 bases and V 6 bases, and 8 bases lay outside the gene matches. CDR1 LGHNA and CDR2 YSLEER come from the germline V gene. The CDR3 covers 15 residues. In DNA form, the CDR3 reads TGCGCCAGCAGTCCCCGGGGGGACCACACAGATACGCAGTATTTT. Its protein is CASSPRGDHTDTQYF.

CDR3 sequence (DNA): TGTGCCACCAGCAGAGATCCAGCTGATACGCAGTATTTT. This codes for CATSRDPADTQYF. The V gene is TRBV15, the J gene TRBJ2-3; no reliable D call. The CDR3 is 13 residues long. The germline V and J ends were trimmed by 0 bases and 6 bases, with 7 bases remaining between them. Germline-derived CDR1 and CDR2 are LNHNV and YYDKDF (reference sequence).

The CDR3 region has the DNA TGTGCCAGCAGTGAGGACAGGGGGCAGGGGGAGCAGTTCTTC. It yields the protein CASSEDRGQGEQFF. The V call is TRBV9, the J call TRBJ2-1, with 11 bases that match TRBD1. This CDR3 contains 14 residues. Losses at the gene ends were 5 bases for V and 10 bases for J; bases not matched to a gene: 8. Germline V gene lookup returns CDR1 SGDLS and CDR2 YYNGEE.

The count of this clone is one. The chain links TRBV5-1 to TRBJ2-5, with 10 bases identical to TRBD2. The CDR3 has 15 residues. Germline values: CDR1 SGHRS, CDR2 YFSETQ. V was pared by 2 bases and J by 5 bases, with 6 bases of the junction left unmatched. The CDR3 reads CASSFFSGGQETQYF. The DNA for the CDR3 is TGCGCCAGCAGCTTCTTTAGCGGGGGGCAGGAGACCCAGTACTTC.

Here the CDR3 DNA reads TGTGCCAGCTCGCCGGGACAGTACACAGATACGCAGTATTTT. It codes for CASSPGQYTDTQYF. The chain couples TRBV6-5 to TRBJ2-3; 7 nucleotides match TRBD1. Trimming cost V 8 bases and J 2 bases; bases outside gene matches: 7. The germline CDR1 and CDR2 sequences are MNHEY and SVGAGI. The CDR3 loop spans 14 amino acids.

CDR3 in DNA: TGTGCCAGCAGCCCGGATGCGGGTAGTGGAACCGGGGAGCTGTTTTTT. This sequence encodes CASSPDAGSGTGELFF. The V call is TRBV5-4, the J call TRBJ2-2; tentatively, D is TRBD2 (5 bases). The CDR3 sequence is 16 residues long. Germline lookup yields CDR1 SGHNT and CDR2 YYREEE (reference sequence). Trimming stripped 4 bases from V and 5 bases from J, with 18 bases between.

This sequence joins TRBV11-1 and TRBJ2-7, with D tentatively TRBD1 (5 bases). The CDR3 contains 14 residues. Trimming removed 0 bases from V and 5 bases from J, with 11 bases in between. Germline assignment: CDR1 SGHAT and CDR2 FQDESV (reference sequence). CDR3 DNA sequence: TGTGCCAGCAGCTTAGCGGGGCCAGGAGACGAGCAGTACTTC. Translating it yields CASSLAGPGDEQYF.

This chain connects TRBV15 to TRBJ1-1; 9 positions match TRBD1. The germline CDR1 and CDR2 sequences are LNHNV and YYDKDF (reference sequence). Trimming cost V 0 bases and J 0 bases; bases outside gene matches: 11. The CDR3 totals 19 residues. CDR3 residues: CATSRDLTGTGLMNTEAFF. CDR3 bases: TGTGCCACCAGCAGAGATCTTACCGGGACAGGGCTCATGAACACTGAAGCTTTCTTT.

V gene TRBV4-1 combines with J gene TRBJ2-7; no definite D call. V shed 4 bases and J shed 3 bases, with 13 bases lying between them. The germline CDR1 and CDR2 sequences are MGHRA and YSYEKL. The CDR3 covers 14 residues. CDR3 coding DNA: TGCGCCAGCAGCCGGACGGACGGCCTCTACGAGCAGTACTTC. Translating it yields CASSRTDGLYEQYF.

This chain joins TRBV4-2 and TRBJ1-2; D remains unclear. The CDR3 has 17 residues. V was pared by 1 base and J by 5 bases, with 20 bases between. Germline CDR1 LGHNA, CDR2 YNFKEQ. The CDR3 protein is CASSQGIVEGNIYGYTF. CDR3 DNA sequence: TGTGCCAGCAGCCAAGGGATTGTGGAGGGAAACATATATGGCTACACCTTC.

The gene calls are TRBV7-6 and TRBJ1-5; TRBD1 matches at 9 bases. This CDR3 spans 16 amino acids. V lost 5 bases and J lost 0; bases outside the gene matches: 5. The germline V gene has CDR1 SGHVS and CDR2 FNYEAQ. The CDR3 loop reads CASSPGTGNSNQPQHF. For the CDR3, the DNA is TGTGCCAGCAGCCCAGGGACAGGGAATAGCAATCAGCCCCAGCATTTT.

CDR3 protein: CASSPPGVYEQYF. CDR3 DNA: TGTGCCAGCAGCCCCCCGGGGGTCTACGAGCAGTACTTC. J is TRBJ2-7 and V is TRBV7-9; weak D call: TRBD2 (6 bases). V was cut by 5 bases and J by 3 bases, with 11 bases left in between. Germline V gene lookup returns CDR1 SEHNR and CDR2 FQNEAQ (reference sequence). The CDR3 length is 13 residues.

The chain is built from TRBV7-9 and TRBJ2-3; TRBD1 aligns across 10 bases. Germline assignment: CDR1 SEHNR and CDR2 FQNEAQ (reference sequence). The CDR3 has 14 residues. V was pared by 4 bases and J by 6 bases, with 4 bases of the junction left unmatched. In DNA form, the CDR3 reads TGTGCCAGCAGCTGGGACAGGGGTATTGATACGCAGTATTTT. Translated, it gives CASSWDRGIDTQYF. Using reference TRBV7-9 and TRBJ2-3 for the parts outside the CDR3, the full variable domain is DTGVSQNPRHKITKRGQNVTFRCDPISEHNRLYWYRQTLGQGPEFLTYFQNEAQLEKSRLLSDRFSAERPKGSFSTLEIQRTEQGDSAMYLCASSWDRGIDTQYFGPGTRLTVL.

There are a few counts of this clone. CDR3: CSVEEEAGLENEQFF. The CDR3 coding sequence is TGCAGCGTTGAAGAGGAGGCAGGGCTAGAGAATGAGCAGTTCTTC. The chain combines TRBV29-1 with TRBJ2-1, with D perhaps TRBD1 or TRBD2 (5 bases each). Per germline, CDR1 SQVTM and CDR2 ANQGSEA. Trimming left V 0 bases short and J 7 bases short, with 16 bases between. This CDR3 is built from 15 residues.

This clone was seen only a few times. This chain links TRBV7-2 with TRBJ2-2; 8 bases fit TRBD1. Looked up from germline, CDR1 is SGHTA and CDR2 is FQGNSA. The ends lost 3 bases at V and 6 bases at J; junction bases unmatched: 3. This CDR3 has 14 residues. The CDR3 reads CASSLTGEAGELFF. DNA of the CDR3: TGTGCCAGCAGCTTGACAGGGGAAGCCGGGGAGCTGTTTTTT.

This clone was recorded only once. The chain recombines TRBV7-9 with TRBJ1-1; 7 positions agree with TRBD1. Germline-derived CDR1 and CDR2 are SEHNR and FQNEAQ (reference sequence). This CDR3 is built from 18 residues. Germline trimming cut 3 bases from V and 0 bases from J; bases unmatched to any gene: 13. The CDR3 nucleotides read TGTGCCAGCAGCTTTAGGAGGCAACACAGGGGCATGAACACTGAAGCTTTCTTT. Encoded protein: CASSFRRQHRGMNTEAFF.